A single sample is the source of the 16 T cell receptor beta chains below, sequenced in a study of identifying expanded T cells in peripheral blood (dated by TCRdb to about 2019). The method behind the library was the immunoSEQ multiplex PCR assay. The immuneACCESS repertoire file appears here via TCRdb, limited to in-frame rearrangements. These files lack a portion of the clones; in checked studies, under half of the deficit traces to unresolved V genes, and the cause of the others is not known. The sample data list tens of thousands of clones, and over 75% of these were observed just once. Approximately 5.3% of the sample is held by the ten biggest clonotypes. Sequenced material: blood. These receptors were taken from a person aged 18 to 69 in good health.

This clone came up once. The J gene is TRBJ1-1, the V gene TRBV19, with a tentative D call TRBD1 (6 bases). The CDR3 spans 15 residues. Per germline, CDR1 LNHDA and CDR2 SQIVND (reference sequence). V dropped 4 bases and J dropped 6 bases, with 18 bases sitting between them. Written as DNA, the CDR3 is TGTGCCAGTAGTAAAGGACAGCTTCCTTCCGCTGAAGCTTTCTTT. Protein: CASSKGQLPSAEAFF.

This rearrangement joins TRBV11-3 to TRBJ1-1, with TRBD1 as a possible D gene (6 bases). Germline-derived CDR1 and CDR2 are SGHNT and YENEEA. The CDR3 is 13 residues long. Trimming cost V 4 bases and J 7 bases, with 13 bases left between them. The CDR3 nucleotides read TGTGCCAGCAGCTGGGACATGAGGAGTGAAGCTTTCTTT. Its protein is CASSWDMRSEAFF.

The chain links TRBV6-5 to TRBJ1-5; a weak D match, TRBD1 (5 bases). The V end was cut by 6 bases, the J end by 7 bases, with 10 bases between. The CDR3 runs to 12 residues. The germline V gene encodes CDR1 MNHEY and CDR2 SVGAGI. CDR3 protein: CASSPGDQPQHF. In DNA form, the CDR3 reads TGTGCCAGCAGCCCTGGGGACCAGCCCCAGCATTTT.

The genes are TRBV4-1 and TRBJ1-4; 8 bases align to TRBD1. V trimming: 4 bases; J trimming: 2 bases; junction bases outside the gene matches: 3. Germline V lookup: CDR1 MGHRA, CDR2 YSYEKL. CDR3 size: 15 residues. As DNA, the CDR3 is TGCGCCAGCAGCCTACCAGGGGGCACTAATGAAAAACTGTTTTTT. Amino acids: CASSLPGGTNEKLFF.

This chain connects TRBV18 to TRBJ1-2; 8 bases line up with TRBD1. Trimming removed 3 bases from V and 8 bases from J; junction bases left unmatched: 5. CDR1 and CDR2 (germline): KGHSH, LQKENI. The CDR3 is 13 residues long. This CDR3 reads CASSPDRGFGYTF. CDR3 nucleotides: TGTGCCAGCTCACCCGACAGGGGATTCGGCTACACCTTC.

The V gene is TRBV19, the J gene TRBJ2-2, with D perhaps matching TRBD2 (7 bases). Trimming stripped 11 bases from V and 5 bases from J, with 21 bases between. The germline CDR1 and CDR2 sequences are LNHDA and SQIVND (reference sequence). CDR3 size: 15 residues. The CDR3 region has the DNA TGTGCCTGCACAGGGTTTCCGCGGGGGACCGGGGAGCTGTTTTTT. Encoded protein: CACTGFPRGTGELFF.

The chain is built from TRBV6-5 and TRBJ1-3; TRBD1 aligns across 7 bases. The CDR3 covers 16 residues. V shed 0 bases and J 2 bases; nucleotides not matched to a gene: 4. CDR1 is MNHEY and CDR2 is SVGAGI in the germline V gene. In nucleotides, the CDR3 is TGTGCCAGCAGTTACTCAAGACAGGGAACTGGAAACACCATATATTTT. Translated, it gives CASSYSRQGTGNTIYF.

The rearrangement links TRBV19 to TRBJ1-1, with a weak D call TRBD1 (6 bases). CDR1 is LNHDA, CDR2 SQIVND, per germline (reference sequence). This CDR3 comprises 14 residues. V lost 4 bases to trimming and J lost 4 bases, with 13 bases between them. CDR3 protein: CASSKGHLFTEAFF. In DNA form, the CDR3 reads TGTGCCAGTAGTAAGGGACACCTCTTCACTGAAGCTTTCTTT.

The chain joins TRBV6-5 to TRBJ1-2, with a weak D call TRBD1 (6 bases). The CDR3 is 14 residues long. Germline V CDR1 and CDR2: MNHEY, SVGAGI. Between the trimmed V and J ends, which lost 8 bases and 4 bases, there was a span of 17 bases. CDR3 coding DNA: TGTGCCAGCTCCCGCGAGGGGGGAACCTATGGCTACACCTTC. This translates into CASSREGGTYGYTF.

In DNA, the CDR3 is TGTGCCAGCTCCCTCGAGTCCCGTCAGCCCCAGCATTTT. Its protein product is CASSLESRQPQHF. The J gene is TRBJ1-5, the V gene TRBV2; no firm D call. In germline, CDR1 is SNHLY, CDR2 FYNNEI. The CDR3 is 13 residues long. V lost 8 bases, J lost 6 bases, and 14 bases lay in between. Looking up the rest from reference TRBV2 and TRBJ1-5 gives the full variable domain: EPEVTQTPSHQVTQMGQEVILRCVPISNHLYFYWYRQILGQKVEFLVSFYNNEISEKSEIFDDQFSVERPDGSNFTLKIRSTKLEDSAMYFCASSLESRQPQHFGDGTRLSIL.

This chain uses TRBV27 with TRBJ2-7; D is unclear. V lost 0 bases and J 6 bases, leaving 15 bases between the germline ends. CDR3 length: 15 amino acids. Germline CDR1 and CDR2: MNHEY and SMNVEV (reference sequence). CDR3 sequence (DNA): TGTGCCAGCAGTTTATCTGGACCGGCCCCTCTCGAGCAGTACTTC. Translating it yields CASSLSGPAPLEQYF.

This sequence joins TRBV29-1 and TRBJ1-1; tentative D call: TRBD1 (6 bases). The V gene's germline CDR1 is SQVTM and CDR2 ANQGSEA. V dropped 3 bases and J dropped 4 bases, with 12 bases sitting between them. This CDR3 comprises 13 residues. CDR3 in DNA: TGCAGCGTTGAGCGGGGGGGCGGCACTGAAGCTTTCTTT. Protein product: CSVERGGGTEAFF.

The V and J genes are TRBV19 and TRBJ2-7, with D tentatively TRBD1 or TRBD2 (7 bases each). The CDR3 is 14 residues long. V lost 2 bases to trimming and J lost 6 bases, with 14 bases between them. Germline V gives CDR1 LNHDA, CDR2 SQIVND (reference sequence). The DNA for the CDR3 is TGTGCCAGTAGTATATCTCAGGGGGGGGTCGAGCAGTACTTC. Translation gives CASSISQGGVEQYF.

This chain links TRBV18 with TRBJ2-3; D gene unclear. The CDR3 is 16 amino acids. CDR1 and CDR2 (germline): KGHSH, LQKENI. Trimming took off 1 base at V and 0 bases at J, with 11 bases between the two ends. Here the CDR3 reads CASSPLNYGSTDTQYF. As DNA, the CDR3 is TGTGCCAGCTCACCACTTAACTACGGGAGCACAGATACGCAGTATTTT.

This clone was observed a single time. The rearrangement joins TRBV9 to TRBJ1-1; D may be TRBD1 (5 bases). This CDR3 spans 17 amino acids. V was pared by 3 bases and J by 1 base, with 19 bases between. CDR1 SGDLS and CDR2 YYNGEE come from the germline V gene. The CDR3 loop reads CASSADSGTYRNTEAFF. The DNA of the CDR3 is TGTGCCAGCAGCGCCGACTCCGGGACCTACAGGAACACTGAAGCTTTCTTT. The complete variable domain, with remaining parts taken from reference TRBV9 and TRBJ1-1, reads DSGVTQTPKHLITATGQRVTLRCSPRSGDLSVYWYQQSLDQGLQFLIQYYNGEERAKGNILERFSAQQFPDLHSELNLSSLELGDSALYFCASSADSGTYRNTEAFFGQGTRLTVV.

This sequence joins TRBV19 and TRBJ2-1; 8 bases are shared with TRBD2. CDR3 size: 15 residues. Losses at the gene ends were 4 bases for V and 3 bases for J; bases not matched to a gene: 5. Germline CDR1 reads LNHDA; CDR2 reads SQIVND (reference sequence). The CDR3 DNA reads TGTGCCAGTAGTACTCAAGCGGGAGACTACAATGAGCAGTTCTTC. It encodes CASSTQAGDYNEQFF.